One and the same sample provided the 32 T cell receptor beta chains below, sequenced in a study of blood T cell repertoires in COVID-19. Measured with immunoSEQ multiplex PCR; TCRdb has only the in-frame clones, and not every one. In the table there are more than 250,000 clones, 80% to 90% of which are singletons. Sequenced: PBMCs or T cells enriched from blood (not recorded which). The receptors here all came from a man aged 30-40 years who had recovered from COVID-19.

The rearrangement uses TRBV19 and TRBJ2-7, with 7 bases lining up with TRBD1. The CDR3 covers 14 residues. CDR1 is LNHDA and CDR2 is SQIVND in the germline V gene (reference sequence). V dropped 3 bases and J dropped 4; count of bases not matched to a gene: 6. CDR3 bases: TGTGCCAGTAGTATCCAGACAGGGTGGTACGAGCAGTACTTC. It yields the protein CASSIQTGWYEQYF.

The CDR3 nucleotides are TGTGCCAGCAGCCCAACCGTGCCATCGACAGGGGGGGACGAGCAGTACTTC. Its protein is CASSPTVPSTGGDEQYF. The chain combines TRBV7-2 with TRBJ2-7, with 9 bases matching TRBD1. This CDR3 is 17 amino acids long. Per germline, CDR1 SGHTA and CDR2 FQGNSA. Trimming at V came to 5 bases and at J to 5 bases, leaving 16 bases not matched to a gene.

The rearrangement links TRBV9 to TRBJ1-3, with 9 bases that match TRBD1. The length of the CDR3 is 18 residues. Germline trimming cut 3 bases from V and 0 bases from J; bases unmatched to any gene: 10. Per germline, CDR1 SGDLS and CDR2 YYNGEE. CDR3 in amino acids: CASSAQTGTGISGNTIYF. The CDR3 region has the DNA TGTGCCAGCAGCGCCCAAACCGGGACAGGGATCTCTGGAAACACCATATATTTT. Full variable domain (missing parts from reference TRBV9 and TRBJ1-3): DSGVTQTPKHLITATGQRVTLRCSPRSGDLSVYWYQQSLDQGLQFLIQYYNGEERAKGNILERFSAQQFPDLHSELNLSSLELGDSALYFCASSAQTGTGISGNTIYFGEGSWLTVV.

The rearrangement links TRBV6-2 or TRBV6-3 to TRBJ2-1; 9 bases align to TRBD2. Germline-derived CDR1 and CDR2 are MNHEY and SVGEGT. The V and J ends lost 5 bases and 4 bases, in that order; junction bases with no gene match: 9. The CDR3 is 16 amino acids. Here the CDR3 DNA reads TGTGCCAGCAGTCACGCAACTAGCGGGTTATACAATGAGCAGTTCTTC. Amino acids: CASSHATSGLYNEQFF.

This clone was observed a handful of times. This chain links TRBV12-5 with TRBJ2-1; D is unclear. Germline V gene data show CDR1 as LGHNT and CDR2 as FRNRAP. V lost 9 bases and J 10 bases, leaving 10 bases between the germline ends. The CDR3 contains 10 residues. The CDR3 reads CASSRVEQFF. CDR3 bases: TGTGCTAGCAGCCGGGTCGAGCAGTTCTTC.

The rearrangement uses TRBV7-2 and TRBJ1-5, with a tentative D call TRBD1 (6 bases). V was cut by 2 bases and J by 7 bases, with 12 bases left in between. From germline, CDR1 is SGHTA and CDR2 FQGNSA. CDR3 length: 14 amino acids. The CDR3: CASSLRGGGQPQHF. CDR3 bases: TGTGCCAGCAGCTTAAGGGGGGGTGGCCAGCCCCAGCATTTT. Drawing the rest from reference TRBV7-2 and TRBJ1-5, the complete variable domain is GAGVSQSPSNKVTEKGKDVELRCDPISGHTALYWYRQSLGQGLEFLIYFQGNSAPDKSGLPSDRFSAERTGGSVSTLTIQRTQQEDSAVYLCASSLRGGGQPQHFGDGTRLSIL.

V is TRBV19 and J is TRBJ1-2, with 8 nucleotides matching TRBD1. The CDR3 consists of 15 residues. Germline assignment: CDR1 LNHDA and CDR2 SQIVND (reference sequence). V lost 4 bases to trimming and J lost 3 bases; unmatched junction nucleotides: 7. CDR3 in DNA: TGTGCCAGTAGTACAGAAGGACAGGGCGACTATGGCTACACCTTC. The encoded protein is CASSTEGQGDYGYTF.

This clone was counted once. CDR3 loop: CASSRLDSNSPLHF. In DNA, the CDR3 is TGTGCCAGCAGTCGCCTGGACAGTAATTCACCCCTCCACTTT. The V call is TRBV25-1, the J call TRBJ1-6, with a tentative D call TRBD1 (6 bases). CDR1 MGHDK and CDR2 SYGVNS come from the germline V gene. This CDR3 is 14 amino acids long. V was shortened by 5 bases and J by 6 bases, with 11 bases between the two germline ends. The whole variable domain, filled in from reference TRBV25-1 and TRBJ1-6, reads EADIYQTPRYLVIGTGKKITLECSQTMGHDKMYWYQQDPGMELHLIHYSYGVNSTEKGDLSSESTVSRIRTEHFPLTLESARPSHTSQYLCASSRLDSNSPLHFGNGTRLTVT.

This clone was counted a few times. The rearrangement uses TRBV5-4 and TRBJ2-7, with D perhaps matching TRBD2 (6 bases). Trimming took 6 bases from V and 1 from J, leaving 14 bases between them. Germline V lookup: CDR1 SGHNT, CDR2 YYREEE (reference sequence). This CDR3 comprises 14 residues. The CDR3 reads CASNPYGSSYEQYF. In DNA, the CDR3 is TGTGCCAGCAACCCGTACGGGAGTTCCTACGAGCAGTACTTC. The whole variable domain, filled in from reference TRBV5-4 and TRBJ2-7, reads ETGVTQSPTHLIKTRGQQVTLRCSSQSGHNTVSWYQQALGQGPQFIFQYYREEENGRGNFPPRFSGLQFPNYSSELNVNALELDDSALYLCASNPYGSSYEQYFGPGTRLTVT.

The chain combines TRBV6-5 with TRBJ1-1, with 7 bases aligning to TRBD1. There are 14 residues in the CDR3. The germline V gene encodes CDR1 MNHEY and CDR2 SVGAGI. The V gene end was trimmed by 8 bases and the J gene end by 6 bases; junction bases not matched to a gene: 12. The DNA of the CDR3 is TGTGCCAGCTTTCGGGACGGGACAGTGTCTGAAGCTTTCTTT. It specifies CASFRDGTVSEAFF.

This chain joins TRBV4-3 and TRBJ2-3; unclear D gene. V lost 1 base and J 0 bases, leaving 17 bases between the germline ends. CDR1 and CDR2 (germline): LGHNA, YSLEER. The CDR3 contains 18 residues. The CDR3 region is CASSQAPPPLKSTDTQYF. CDR3 bases: TGCGCCAGCAGCCAAGCCCCCCCGCCACTCAAAAGCACAGATACGCAGTATTTT.

The CDR3 here is CSAYLNTEAFF. The CDR3 nucleotides read TGCAGCGCTTACTTGAACACTGAAGCTTTCTTT. V is TRBV29-1 and J is TRBJ1-1; D remains ambiguous. CDR3 length: 11 residues. Trimming removed 7 bases at V and 0 bases at J, with 6 bases between. Per germline, CDR1 SQVTM and CDR2 ANQGSEA.

The rearrangement uses TRBV4-1 and TRBJ2-7, with 9 nucleotides matching TRBD2. V lost 4 bases to trimming and J lost 3 bases; unmatched junction nucleotides: 4. Germline V gene data show CDR1 as MGHRA and CDR2 as YSYEKL. This CDR3 has 14 amino acids. The CDR3 coding sequence is TGCGCCAGCAGCCTCGGGACTAGCATCTACGAGCAGTACTTC. Protein product: CASSLGTSIYEQYF.

This clone has just one count. Other DNA sequences of this sample code for an identical CDR3. The J gene is TRBJ1-2, the V gene TRBV24-1, with 7 bases fitting TRBD1. The germline CDR1 and CDR2 sequences are KGHDR and SFDVKD. CDR3 length: 13 amino acids. V trimming: 7 bases; J trimming: 2 bases; junction bases outside the gene matches: 3. The CDR3 DNA sequence: TGTGCCACCAGGGCAGGGGGAAACTATGGCTACACCTTC. Translation: CATRAGGNYGYTF.

The chain joins TRBV29-1 to TRBJ1-2, with 8 bases lining up with TRBD1. CDR1 and CDR2 from the germline V gene are SQVTM and ANQGSEA. The CDR3 loop spans 14 amino acids. Trimming removed 6 bases from V and 4 bases from J; junction bases left unmatched: 10. CDR3 sequence reads: CSVGQGAQIYGYTF. The CDR3 nucleotides are TGCAGCGTGGGGCAGGGGGCGCAGATCTATGGCTACACCTTC.

This chain joins TRBV4-3 and TRBJ1-4; 11 positions match TRBD1. Trimming removed 1 base from V and 1 base from J; junction bases left unmatched: 2. The V gene's germline CDR1 is LGHNA and CDR2 YSLEER. This CDR3 has 17 residues. CDR3 region: CASSQGTGGRTNEKLFF. DNA for the CDR3: TGCGCCAGCAGCCAAGGGACAGGGGGCAGAACTAATGAAAAACTGTTTTTT.

This chain uses TRBV6-4 with TRBJ2-3; 11 bases fit TRBD2. Germline CDR1 reads MRHNA; CDR2 reads SNTAGT. This CDR3 contains 16 residues. Trimming cost V 4 bases and J 12 bases; bases outside gene matches: 15. This CDR3 is CASSVGTSGDLYPQYF. CDR3 coding DNA: TGTGCCAGCAGTGTGGGGACTAGCGGCGACCTCTACCCCCAGTATTTT.

The genes are TRBV9 and TRBJ1-2; D is perhaps TRBD1 (6 bases). There are 15 residues in the CDR3. Germline V gene sequence: CDR1 SGDLS, CDR2 YYNGEE. Trimming shortened V by 3 bases and J by 8 bases, and 20 bases separated the two germline ends. Written as DNA, the CDR3 is TGTGCCAGCAGCGCCCAGGGGATCCCCTCTTCCGGCTACACCTTC. It is translated as CASSAQGIPSSGYTF.

The chain uses TRBV27 and TRBJ1-6; TRBD1 matches at 10 bases. Trimming at V came to 6 bases and at J to 7 bases, leaving 3 bases not matched to a gene. This CDR3 is 14 amino acids long. Germline V gives CDR1 MNHEY, CDR2 SMNVEV (reference sequence). The CDR3 here is CASRLDRGNSPLHF. The CDR3 region has the DNA TGTGCCAGCAGATTGGACAGGGGGAATTCACCCCTCCACTTT.

This clone was found once. This chain uses TRBV19 with TRBJ2-1; possibly TRBD2 for D (5 bases). V lost 7 bases and J lost 3, with 10 bases in between. CDR3 length: 13 amino acids. Germline values: CDR1 LNHDA, CDR2 SQIVND (reference sequence). This chain's CDR3 is CASMDSFYNEQFF. CDR3 nucleotide sequence: TGTGCCAGTATGGACTCCTTCTACAATGAGCAGTTCTTC.

The J gene is TRBJ1-1, the V gene TRBV27; a possible D gene is TRBD1 (6 bases). CDR3 length equals 13 residues. Per the germline V gene, CDR1 is MNHEY and CDR2 is SMNVEV (reference sequence). V was trimmed by 4 bases and J by 4 bases, leaving 10 bases between them. The CDR3 protein is CASSSRGSTEAFF. Written as DNA, the CDR3 is TGTGCCAGCAGTTCCAGGGGTAGCACTGAAGCTTTCTTT.

This chain connects TRBV29-1 to TRBJ2-1; 8 positions agree with TRBD2. V was clipped by 8 bases and J by 7 bases; unmatched bases: 7. Germline assignment: CDR1 SQVTM and CDR2 ANQGSEA. The CDR3 spans 12 residues. CDR3 in amino acids: CSTRTSLNEQFF. CDR3 nucleotide sequence: TGCAGCACCCGGACTAGCCTGAATGAGCAGTTCTTC.

This clone was detected once. Here the CDR3 reads CASSHGGGSLNIQYF. The CDR3 DNA reads as TGTGCCAGCAGCCATGGGGGGGGCAGTTTAAACATTCAGTACTTC. J is TRBJ2-4 and V is TRBV3-1 (or the pseudogene TRBV3-2); TRBD2 might be the D (7 bases). Germline CDR1 is LGHDT and CDR2 is YNNKEL (reference sequence). The CDR3 is 15 residues long. With 3 bases removed from V and 6 bases from J, the gap between germline ends came to 15 bases.

This clone appeared a few times. The V and J genes are TRBV6-5 and TRBJ2-1, with 10 bases matching TRBD1. J gave up 4 bases and V 7 bases, and 7 bases lay outside the gene matches. The germline gives CDR1 MNHEY, CDR2 SVGAGI. The CDR3 totals 15 residues. The CDR3 DNA sequence: TGTGCCAGCAAACTGGGGGGACAGGGGTACAATGAGCAGTTCTTC. It translates to CASKLGGQGYNEQFF.

The chain is built from TRBV29-1 and TRBJ2-3, with 8 bases aligning to TRBD2. Losses at the gene ends were 3 bases for V and 7 bases for J; bases not matched to a gene: 3. Germline V gives CDR1 SQVTM, CDR2 ANQGSEA. This CDR3 has 12 amino acids. DNA for the CDR3: TGCAGCGTTGACGGGGGGGATAATACGCAGTATTTT. Amino acid sequence: CSVDGGDNTQYF.

V usage is TRBV4-2 and J usage is TRBJ1-2; 7 bases align to TRBD1. Trimming at V came to 0 bases and at J to 4 bases, leaving 8 bases not matched to a gene. The germline CDR1 and CDR2 sequences are LGHNA and YNFKEQ. This CDR3 comprises 16 residues. CDR3 loop: CASSQEGTALSYGYTF. Here the CDR3 DNA reads TGTGCCAGCAGCCAAGAGGGGACAGCGTTGAGCTATGGCTACACCTTC.

The rearrangement uses TRBV5-8 and TRBJ1-5; 10 bases map to TRBD1. CDR3 length: 15 amino acids. With 4 bases clipped from V and 4 bases from J, the junction kept 5 bases outside the gene matches. From germline, CDR1 is SGHTS and CDR2 YDEGEE. The CDR3 nucleotides read TGTGCCAGCAGCCCGGACAGGGGGGGAAATCAGCCCCAGCATTTT. Protein product: CASSPDRGGNQPQHF.

Concerning this clone: This specimen includes other DNA sequences encoding the same CDR3. The rearrangement uses TRBV9 and TRBJ1-1, with D unresolved. This CDR3 contains 13 residues. Germline V gene lookup returns CDR1 SGDLS and CDR2 YYNGEE. Trimming took 0 bases from V and 3 from J, leaving 6 bases between them. The CDR3, as DNA: TGTGCCAGCAGCGTAGGAGGTGACACTGAAGCTTTCTTT. It yields the protein CASSVGGDTEAFF.

This chain joins TRBV7-3 and TRBJ1-2, with D maybe TRBD1 (5 bases). Germline V gene lookup returns CDR1 SGHTA and CDR2 FQGTGA. CDR3 length: 13 residues. V lost 5 bases and J 6 bases, leaving 13 bases between the germline ends. The CDR3 DNA reads TGTGCCAGCAGCCCAAACCAAGGGGATGGCTACACCTTC. This codes for CASSPNQGDGYTF.

V usage is TRBV7-9 and J usage is TRBJ2-5, with 7 bases fitting TRBD1. From germline, CDR1 is SEHNR and CDR2 FQNEAQ (reference sequence). The CDR3 is 14 residues long. V shed 7 bases, J shed 7 bases, and the junction held 12 bases outside the gene matches. The CDR3 is CASTITTGKVTQYF. The CDR3 region has the DNA TGTGCCAGCACCATTACGACAGGGAAGGTGACCCAGTACTTC.

This clone was found a few times. The chain couples TRBV5-4 to TRBJ1-4; D not certain. The length of the CDR3 is 14 residues. The germline CDR1 and CDR2 sequences are SGHNT and YYREEE (reference sequence). Trimming removed 0 bases at V and 3 bases at J, with 6 bases between. CDR3 in DNA: TGTGCCAGCAGCTTGGACGGAGCTAATGAAAAACTGTTTTTT. Translation gives CASSLDGANEKLFF. The entire variable domain, with the rest obtained from reference TRBV5-4 and TRBJ1-4, is as follows: ETGVTQSPTHLIKTRGQQVTLRCSSQSGHNTVSWYQQALGQGPQFIFQYYREEENGRGNFPPRFSGLQFPNYSSELNVNALELDDSALYLCASSLDGANEKLFFGSGTQLSVL.

This clone was picked up one time. This sequence joins TRBV18 and TRBJ1-1, with 11 bases matching TRBD1. The V gene's germline CDR1 is KGHSH and CDR2 LQKENI. With V trimmed by 5 bases and J by 3 bases, 5 bases remained unmatched. CDR3 size: 15 residues. CDR3 protein: CASSEGQGAYTEAFF. The CDR3 nucleotides are TGTGCCAGCTCAGAAGGACAGGGGGCTTACACTGAAGCTTTCTTT. The entire variable domain, with the rest obtained from reference TRBV18 and TRBJ1-1, is as follows: NAGVMQNPRHLVRRRGQEARLRCSPMKGHSHVYWYRQLPEEGLKFMVYLQKENIIDESGMPKERFSAEFPKEGPSILRIQQVVRGDSAAYFCASSEGQGAYTEAFFGQGTRLTVV.